What follows are 18 T cell receptor beta chains derived from one specimen sequenced in a study of blood T cell dynamics during melanoma immunotherapy. Time point of the sample: pre-treatment baseline. Clones were sequenced by immunoSEQ multiplex PCR, and TCRdb holds only the in-frame ones, with some missing. The sample lists fewer than 20,000 clones, approximately 89% seen once, with about 1.8% in the top ten. The input for sequencing was blood, taken from a patient treated with checkpoint blockade. The receptors stem from a human donor with melanoma.

The V call is TRBV27, the J call TRBJ1-2; 10 positions match TRBD1. Per the germline V gene, CDR1 is MNHEY and CDR2 is SMNVEV (reference sequence). V shed 9 bases and J 5 bases; nucleotides not matched to a gene: 6. The CDR3 consists of 13 residues. The CDR3 sequence: CASSPGQGYGYTF. CDR3 nucleotides: TGTGCCAGTTCTCCGGGACAGGGGTATGGCTACACCTTC.

The chain has TRBV5-1 and TRBJ1-1, with 11 positions matching TRBD1. Trimming took 4 bases from V and 4 from J; bases not matched to a gene: 9. The CDR3 loop spans 16 amino acids. Germline loops: CDR1 SGHRS, CDR2 YFSETQ. CDR3 nucleotides: TGCGCCAGCAGCCCGAGGACAGGGGGCATAGGCACTGAAGCTTTCTTT. Residues: CASSPRTGGIGTEAFF.

The genes are TRBV14 and TRBJ2-5; either TRBD1 or TRBD2 may fit D (6 bases each). Germline lookup yields CDR1 SGHDN and CDR2 FVKESK. Trimming shortened V by 3 bases and J by 5 bases, and 16 bases separated the two germline ends. The CDR3 spans 15 residues. The CDR3 nucleotides read TGTGCCAGCAGCCACCCCAAGGGGGGATTGGAGACCCAGTACTTC. It encodes CASSHPKGGLETQYF.

This clone was observed a few times. The chain employs TRBV19 and TRBJ1-2; perhaps TRBD1 as D (5 bases). CDR3 size: 14 residues. CDR1 LNHDA and CDR2 SQIVND come from the germline V gene (reference sequence). Between the trimmed V and J ends, which lost 9 bases and 0 bases, there was a span of 14 bases. The CDR3 protein is CASTPTASNYGYTF. Here the CDR3 DNA reads TGTGCCAGCACCCCGACAGCGTCTAACTATGGCTACACCTTC.

V is TRBV30 and J is TRBJ2-4, with D unresolved. This CDR3 comprises 15 residues. Germline V CDR1 and CDR2: GTSNPN, SVGIG (reference sequence). Trimming removed 3 bases from V and 0 bases from J, with 12 bases in between. This chain's CDR3 is CAWRGSAVAKNIQYF. In DNA, the CDR3 is TGTGCCTGGAGGGGTTCGGCGGTAGCCAAAAACATTCAGTACTTC.

CDR3 in amino acids: CASSQDGQGFNEKLFF. As DNA, the CDR3 is TGCGCCAGCAGCCAAGATGGGCAGGGGTTTAATGAAAAACTGTTTTTT. The chain recombines TRBV4-1 with TRBJ1-4; D is perhaps TRBD1 (6 bases). Germline V gene lookup returns CDR1 MGHRA and CDR2 YSYEKL. The CDR3 is 16 amino acids. Trimming took 0 bases from V and 4 from J, leaving 12 bases between them.

The CDR3 bases are TGTGCCAGCAGCTTAGCGACCCTCACCGGCAATGAGCAGTTCTTC. Its translation: CASSLATLTGNEQFF. The chain links TRBV7-2 to TRBJ2-1, with D hard to call. The V gene lost 0 bases and the J gene lost 6 bases, with 12 bases spanning the gap. The germline V gene has CDR1 SGHTA and CDR2 FQGNSA. This CDR3 spans 15 amino acids.

The V and J genes are TRBV19 and TRBJ1-3; D remains ambiguous. The germline V gene has CDR1 LNHDA and CDR2 SQIVND (reference sequence). This CDR3 contains 14 residues. V shed 8 bases and J shed 0 bases, with 11 bases lying between them. The CDR3: CASYRSSSGNTIYF. The CDR3 DNA is TGTGCCAGTTACCGGTCTAGCTCTGGAAACACCATATATTTT.

The chain carries TRBV6-6 and TRBJ1-1, with D hard to call. Germline lookup yields CDR1 MNHNY and CDR2 SVGAGI (reference sequence). This CDR3 is built from 13 residues. V was shortened by 6 bases and J by 5 bases, with 13 bases between the two germline ends. For the CDR3, the DNA is TGTGCCAGCAGAAGGGAGGAACCAACTGAAGCTTTCTTT. Amino acid sequence: CASRREEPTEAFF.

V is TRBV11-2 and J is TRBJ2-3; D not resolved. Trimming took 0 bases from V and 9 from J, leaving 10 bases between them. The CDR3 loop spans 13 amino acids. Per germline, CDR1 SGHAT and CDR2 FQNNGV. CDR3 amino acids: CASSLDRSDTQYF. The CDR3 coding sequence is TGTGCCAGCAGCTTAGACAGGTCGGACACGCAGTATTTT.

This sequence joins TRBV18 and TRBJ1-2; 8 bases agree with TRBD1. Per germline, CDR1 KGHSH and CDR2 LQKENI. Trimming at V came to 5 bases and at J to 0 bases, leaving 5 bases not matched to a gene. The CDR3 is 15 residues long. The CDR3 region has the DNA TGTGCCAGCTCAGGACAGGGTACGGCTAACTATGGCTACACCTTC. Translated: CASSGQGTANYGYTF.

The CDR3 loop reads CASSSQGLAGEEQYF. In DNA form, the CDR3 reads TGTGCCAGCAGTTCCCAGGGACTAGCGGGAGAAGAGCAGTACTTC. The chain couples TRBV6-5 to TRBJ2-7; 14 bases agree with TRBD2. The CDR3 covers 15 residues. In germline, CDR1 is MNHEY, CDR2 SVGAGI. After removal of 4 bases from V and 7 bases from J, the junction contained 6 bases not matched to a gene.

This clone was observed a single time. The chain carries TRBV5-6 and TRBJ2-3; 10 bases are a match to TRBD1. The CDR3 is made up of 16 amino acids. V lost 4 bases and J lost 2; bases outside the gene matches: 7. Germline V gives CDR1 SGHDT, CDR2 YYEEEE. CDR3 DNA: TGTGCCAGCAGCCTGGAGGGGACAGGGGTCACAGATACGCAGTATTTT. Amino acids: CASSLEGTGVTDTQYF.

The chain links TRBV7-6 to TRBJ2-5; TRBD1 agrees at 7 bases. The CDR3 runs 18 residues. The trim removed 4 bases at V and 3 bases at J, leaving 17 bases unmatched. Germline values: CDR1 SGHVS, CDR2 FNYEAQ. The CDR3 DNA reads TGTGCCAGCAGCTCTTCATTCAACCCTGACAGGGTCGAAGAGACCCAGTACTTC. This translates into CASSSSFNPDRVEETQYF.

The chain carries TRBV5-4 and TRBJ2-7, with TRBD1 matching over 9 bases. The V gene end was trimmed by 4 bases and the J gene end by 5 bases; junction bases not matched to a gene: 4. Germline V gene sequence: CDR1 SGHNT, CDR2 YYREEE (reference sequence). The CDR3 has 13 residues. The CDR3, as DNA: TGTGCCAGCAGCGTACAGGGGGCCCACGAGCAGTACTTC. Protein product: CASSVQGAHEQYF.

The chain combines TRBV29-1 with TRBJ2-3; TRBD1 or TRBD2 may be the D gene (5 bases each). CDR1 is SQVTM, CDR2 ANQGSEA, per germline. The CDR3 totals 15 residues. Trimming pared 0 bases from V and 6 bases from J, leaving 16 bases between. The CDR3 region has the DNA TGCAGCGTTGAAGATGGGACCCGCCTTAGGGATACGCAGTATTTT. This sequence encodes CSVEDGTRLRDTQYF.

This chain joins TRBV6-5 and TRBJ1-3; D remains ambiguous. This CDR3 comprises 13 residues. Trimming stripped 6 bases from V and 3 bases from J, with 9 bases between. From germline, CDR1 is MNHEY and CDR2 SVGAGI. CDR3 residues: CASRADIGNTIYF. The CDR3 DNA sequence: TGTGCCAGCAGGGCTGACATTGGAAACACCATATATTTT.

The V and J genes are TRBV29-1 and TRBJ2-2; D is perhaps TRBD1 (5 bases). V dropped 3 bases and J dropped 6 bases, with 8 bases sitting between them. The germline V gene encodes CDR1 SQVTM and CDR2 ANQGSEA. The CDR3 loop spans 12 amino acids. CDR3 sequence (DNA): TGCAGCGTTGACGGCAGGGCCGGGGAGCTGTTTTTT. As protein: CSVDGRAGELFF.